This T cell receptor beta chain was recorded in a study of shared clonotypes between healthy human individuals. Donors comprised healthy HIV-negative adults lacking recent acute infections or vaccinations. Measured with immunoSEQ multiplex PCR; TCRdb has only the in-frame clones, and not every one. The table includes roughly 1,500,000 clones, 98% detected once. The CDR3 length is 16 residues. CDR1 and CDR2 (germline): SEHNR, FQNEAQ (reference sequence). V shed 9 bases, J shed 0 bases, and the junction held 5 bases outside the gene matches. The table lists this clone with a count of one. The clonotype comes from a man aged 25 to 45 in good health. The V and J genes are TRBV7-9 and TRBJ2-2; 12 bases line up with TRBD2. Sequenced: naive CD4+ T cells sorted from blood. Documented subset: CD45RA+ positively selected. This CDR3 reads CASSLAGGPNTGELFF. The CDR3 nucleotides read TGTGCCAGTTCACTAGCGGGAGGTCCGAACACCGGGGAGCTGTTTTTT.